One and the same sample provided the 17 T cell receptor beta chains below, sequenced in a study of T cell repertoires in cytomegalovirus infection. The antigens these receptors bind are not known. TCRdb recomputed calls from the reads with MiXCR, one row per CDR3 protein. The table shows around 750,000 distinct CDR3 sequences, with 30% to 35% occurring only once. The sample in question was cultured CD8+ T cells from PBMCs, obtained from culture after CMV antigen stimulation. Source of these receptors: a human donor in good health (CMV status not recorded). Some clones in this sample may be carry-over from other donors' samples.

Only a few counts were recorded for this clonotype. The chain is built from TRBV6-1 and TRBJ1-2, with 8 bases fitting TRBD1. Germline trimming cut 3 bases from V and 4 bases from J; bases unmatched to any gene: 10. This CDR3 has 16 residues. CDR1 is MNHNS and CDR2 is SASEGT in the germline V gene. The CDR3 loop is CASSEDPRTGPYGYTF. DNA of the CDR3: TGTGCCAGCAGTGAGGACCCACGGACAGGGCCCTATGGCTACACCTTC.

The V and J genes are TRBV10-3 and TRBJ2-7; D might be TRBD1 (5 bases). CDR1 and CDR2 from the germline V gene are ENHRY and SYGVKD. This CDR3 is built from 14 residues. The DNA for the CDR3 is TGTACCATCAGTGAAAAAGAAAAGGGGTACGAGCAGTACGTC. It encodes CTISEKEKGYEQYV.

V usage is TRBV5-1 and J usage is TRBJ2-1, with a tentative D call TRBD2 (6 bases). Germline CDR1 is SGHRS and CDR2 is YFSETQ. V lost 2 bases and J 7 bases, leaving 19 bases between the germline ends. The CDR3 is 16 amino acids. DNA for the CDR3: TGCGCCAGCAGCTTTTTTCCGGGGAGGACTTGGAATGAGCAGTTCTTC. The encoded protein is CASSFFPGRTWNEQFF. The whole variable domain, remainder taken from reference TRBV5-1 and TRBJ2-1, is KAGVTQTPRYLIKTRGQQVTLSCSPISGHRSVSWYQQTPGQGLQFLFEYFSETQRNKGNFPGRFSGRQFSNSRSEMNVSTLELGDSALYLCASSFFPGRTWNEQFFGPGTRLTVL.

The CDR3 region is CASSTPRRYYEQYF. CDR3 nucleotides: TGTGCCAGCAGTACCCCACGAAGATACTACGAGCAGTACTTC. The chain couples TRBV27 to TRBJ2-7, with no clear D. Germline values: CDR1 MNHEY, CDR2 SMNVEV (reference sequence). The CDR3 length is 14 residues. V shed 5 bases and J shed 3 bases, with 14 bases lying between them.

This sequence joins TRBV5-8 and TRBJ1-5, with a possible D match to TRBD1 (6 bases). V lost 5 bases and J 6 bases, leaving 15 bases between the germline ends. Germline values: CDR1 SGHTS, CDR2 YDEGEE. This CDR3 is 14 amino acids long. CDR3 bases: TGTGCCAGCAGACAGGGAGGCAATCGTCAGCCCCAGCATTTT. Translating gives CASRQGGNRQPQHF.

The chain has TRBV27 and TRBJ1-1, with a tentative D call TRBD1 (5 bases). Trimming shortened V by 4 bases and J by 3 bases, and 12 bases separated the two germline ends. The CDR3 loop spans 14 amino acids. In germline, CDR1 is MNHEY, CDR2 SMNVEV (reference sequence). DNA of the CDR3: TGTGCCAGCAGTTATAAGGGACGGTACACTGAAGCTTTCTTT. Protein sequence: CASSYKGRYTEAFF.

The chain joins TRBV9 to TRBJ1-1; D is undetermined. The V gene's germline CDR1 is SGDLS and CDR2 YYNGEE. V gave up 0 bases and J gave up 5 bases, with 14 bases separating them. The CDR3 spans 15 residues. The CDR3 spells CASSVAEGGVTEAFF. Written as DNA, the CDR3 is TGTGCCAGCAGCGTAGCAGAGGGCGGGGTGACTGAAGCTTTCTTT.

The table lists this clonotype with a count of one. The genes are TRBV7-2 and TRBJ2-7; D may be TRBD2 (5 bases). CDR1 and CDR2 from the germline V gene are SGHTA and FQGNSA. Trimming removed 7 bases from V and 5 bases from J, with 18 bases in between. The CDR3 has 14 amino acids. CDR3: CASTKEGGSHEQYF. In DNA form, the CDR3 reads TGTGCCAGCACCAAAGAGGGCGGGTCCCACGAGCAGTACTTC.

This sequence joins TRBV19 and TRBJ2-6, with D maybe TRBD1 (5 bases). The CDR3 is made up of 15 amino acids. Germline lookup yields CDR1 LNHDA and CDR2 SQIVND (reference sequence). The V end was cut by 4 bases, the J end by 4 bases, with 11 bases between. The CDR3 is CASSTAGRGANVLTF. CDR3 bases: TGTGCCAGTAGTACAGCAGGGCGAGGGGCCAACGTCCTGACTTTC.

This clonotype was seen a few times. This sequence joins TRBV2 and TRBJ1-1; D not resolved. Trimming removed 7 bases at V and 2 bases at J, with 11 bases between. CDR3 length: 13 residues. Germline V CDR1 and CDR2: SNHLY, FYNNEI. As DNA, the CDR3 is TGTGCCAGCATAATAGGGCCAAACACTGAAGCTTTCTTT. The encoded protein is CASIIGPNTEAFF. The full variable domain, completed using reference TRBV2 and TRBJ1-1, is EPEVTQTPSHQVTQMGQEVILRCVPISNHLYFYWYRQILGQKVEFLVSFYNNEISEKSEIFDDQFSVERPDGSNFTLKIRSTKLEDSAMYFCASIIGPNTEAFFGQGTRLTVV.

The chain couples TRBV4-3 to TRBJ1-1; TRBD1 might be the D (6 bases). The CDR3 sequence is 18 residues long. The germline V and J ends were trimmed by 0 bases and 3 bases, with 20 bases remaining between them. Looked up from germline, CDR1 is LGHNA and CDR2 is YSLEER. The CDR3, as DNA: TGCGCCAGCAGCCAAGAAGGGGGAAATAATTATTTGGACACTGAAGCTTTCTTT. It specifies CASSQEGGNNYLDTEAFF.

The rearrangement uses TRBV7-3 and TRBJ1-5, with D maybe TRBD1 (5 bases). The V end was cut by 5 bases, the J end by 4 bases, with 15 bases between. CDR3 length: 15 amino acids. Germline-derived CDR1 and CDR2 are SGHTA and FQGTGA. CDR3 DNA: TGTGCCAGCAGCCGGAACGGGGCAGTGAATCAGCCCCAGCATTTT. Encoded protein: CASSRNGAVNQPQHF. The full variable domain, rest sourced from reference TRBV7-3 and TRBJ1-5, is GAGVSQTPSNKVTEKGKYVELRCDPISGHTALYWYRQSLGQGPEFLIYFQGTGAADDSGLPNDRFFAVRPEGSVSTLKIQRTERGDSAVYLCASSRNGAVNQPQHFGDGTRLSIL.

This clonotype was counted once. The genes are TRBV9 and TRBJ1-3; 7 bases match TRBD1. The CDR3 extends over 17 amino acids. V was clipped by 3 bases and J by 0 bases; unmatched bases: 9. The germline CDR1 and CDR2 sequences are SGDLS and YYNGEE. CDR3 in amino acids: CASSAWDSKSSGNTIYF. The CDR3 nucleotides read TGTGCCAGCAGCGCCTGGGACAGTAAGAGCTCTGGAAACACCATATATTTT.

This clonotype was seen ten or more times. This rearrangement joins TRBV7-8 to TRBJ2-5; 11 bases fit TRBD1. V trimming: 5 bases; J trimming: 5 bases; junction bases outside the gene matches: 4. Germline-derived CDR1 and CDR2 are SGHVS and FQNEAQ. This CDR3 spans 14 amino acids. The CDR3 bases are TGTGCCAGCAGCCGGGACAGGGGGGATGAGACCCAGTACTTC. This translates into CASSRDRGDETQYF.

This clonotype appeared a few times. The chain employs TRBV7-6 and TRBJ2-1; 9 positions agree with TRBD1. This CDR3 is built from 15 residues. With V trimmed by 4 bases and J by 10 bases, 11 bases remained unmatched. Germline lookup yields CDR1 SGHVS and CDR2 FNYEAQ. In nucleotides, the CDR3 is TGTGCCAGCAGCTCTTGGGACAGGGACGGCGACGAGCAGTTCTTC. Its translation is CASSSWDRDGDEQFF.

J is TRBJ1-1 and V is TRBV10-3; TRBD1 matches at 9 bases. The V gene end was trimmed by 2 bases and the J gene end by 6 bases; junction bases not matched to a gene: 10. The germline V gene has CDR1 ENHRY and CDR2 SYGVKD. The CDR3 sequence is 16 residues long. CDR3: CAISEPDRTGVPEAFF. CDR3 coding DNA: TGTGCCATCAGTGAGCCCGACAGGACAGGGGTCCCTGAAGCTTTCTTT.

About this clonotype: A much larger clone differs by one base, so this may be a read error. V is TRBV7-8 and J is TRBJ1-1; TRBD1 agrees at 9 bases. This CDR3 has 15 residues. From germline, CDR1 is SGHVS and CDR2 FQNEAQ. The CDR3: CANSPGQGWNTEAFF. DNA for the CDR3: TGTGCCAACAGCCCGGGACAGGGCTGGAACACTGAAGCTTTCTTT. The full variable domain, completed using reference TRBV7-8 and TRBJ1-1, is GAGVSQSPRYKVAKRGQDVALRCDPISGHVSLFWYQQALGQGPEFLTYFQNEAQLDKSGLPSDRFFAERPEGSVSTLKIQRTQQEDSAVYLCANSPGQGWNTEAFFGQGTRLTVV.